Each of the 16 T cell receptor beta chains below was sequenced from the same sample in a study of Ad26.COV2.S vaccination and SARS-CoV-2 variants (dated by TCRdb to about 2021). Explained via the paper, the treatment or condition label denotes: roughly 20 received Ad26.COV2.S at low or high dose, single or two shots; about 5 received placebo; per-sample allocation not given. Repertoires of vaccine and placebo recipients were sequenced from samples taken on day 63 after the first injection. Receptor amplification or capture employed the immunoSEQ multiplex PCR assay. TCRdb re-hosts the immuneACCESS table, in-frame sequences only. Its copies lack some clones; in the studies checked, an unresolved V gene accounts for under half of them, and the cause for the rest is not known. The sample table records 300,000 to 350,000 clones; roughly 80% of these occur just once. The top ten clones comprise roughly 2% of the sample.

Sequenced material: peripheral blood, taken in a trial of Ad26.COV2.S vaccine versus placebo. Receptor source: a person between 18 and 59 years old who received the Ad26.COV2.S COVID-19 vaccine or a placebo.

J is TRBJ2-5 and V is TRBV27; a possible D gene is TRBD1 (6 bases). V was pared by 5 bases and J by 0 bases, with 10 bases between. The CDR3 is 14 amino acids. The germline gives CDR1 MNHEY, CDR2 SMNVEV (reference sequence). CDR3 DNA sequence: TGTGCCAGCAGTGGACAGCCGTACCAAGAGACCCAGTACTTC. Translated: CASSGQPYQETQYF.

This clone came up once. The rearrangement joins TRBV5-5 to TRBJ2-3; 10 nucleotides match TRBD2. This CDR3 has 16 residues. Looked up from germline, CDR1 is SGHKS and CDR2 is YYEKEE (reference sequence). V trimming: 5 bases; J trimming: 0 bases; junction bases outside the gene matches: 6. The DNA for the CDR3 is TGTGCCAGCAGGCACACTAGCGGGGCTAGCACAGATACGCAGTATTTT. It translates to CASRHTSGASTDTQYF.

CDR3 in amino acids: CASSLGVAGNTGELFF. In DNA, the CDR3 is TGTGCCAGCAGCTTGGGGGTAGCGGGGAACACCGGGGAGCTGTTTTTT. The genes are TRBV5-4 and TRBJ2-2; 7 bases are a match to TRBD2. Germline-derived CDR1 and CDR2 are SGHNT and YYREEE (reference sequence). This CDR3 is 16 amino acids long. Germline trimming cut 0 bases from V and 1 base from J; bases unmatched to any gene: 3. The whole variable domain, remainder taken from reference TRBV5-4 and TRBJ2-2, is ETGVTQSPTHLIKTRGQQVTLRCSSQSGHNTVSWYQQALGQGPQFIFQYYREEENGRGNFPPRFSGLQFPNYSSELNVNALELDDSALYLCASSLGVAGNTGELFFGEGSRLTVL.

The V call is TRBV7-9, the J call TRBJ1-2; D may be TRBD1 (6 bases). The V gene's germline CDR1 is SEHNR and CDR2 FQNEAQ (reference sequence). V dropped 5 bases and J dropped 2 bases, with 12 bases sitting between them. This CDR3 has 14 residues. CDR3 nucleotides: TGTGCCAGCAGCGCGACAGGATTAAACTATGGCTACACCTTC. This sequence encodes CASSATGLNYGYTF.

The chain couples TRBV21-1 to TRBJ2-5; the D call TRBD1 from the table was never checked on the DNA. TRBV21-1 is termed a pseudogene. The CDR3 length is 19 residues. DNA of the CDR3: TGTGCCAGCAGCAAATTACAGCAAATTCTCTACAGGGGGGAAGAGACCCAGTACTTC. It translates to CASSKLQQILYRGEETQYF.

J is TRBJ1-2 and V is TRBV20-1; D is perhaps TRBD1 (5 bases). CDR3 length: 13 amino acids. From germline, CDR1 is DFQATT and CDR2 SNEGSKA (reference sequence). V lost 3 bases to trimming and J lost 3 bases, with 11 bases between them. CDR3: CSASWVGDYGYTF. In DNA, the CDR3 is TGCAGTGCTAGTTGGGTAGGGGACTATGGCTACACCTTC.

The CDR3 is CASSLFPGQPNTEAFF. CDR3 coding DNA: TGTGCCAGCAGTTTATTCCCGGGACAGCCGAACACTGAAGCTTTCTTT. This chain uses TRBV13 with TRBJ1-1, with 7 positions matching TRBD1. Per the germline V gene, CDR1 is PRHDT and CDR2 is FYEKMQ (reference sequence). CDR3 size: 16 residues. V was pared by 6 bases and J by 1 base, with 11 bases of the junction left unmatched.

This clone has just one count. The CDR3 bases are TGCGCCAGCAGTGAGTCACCTTCTACGCAGTATTTT. Encoded protein: CASSESPSTQYF. The V gene is TRBV10-2, the J gene TRBJ2-3; D not resolved. Germline loops: CDR1 WSHSY, CDR2 SAAADI. CDR3 length: 12 amino acids. Trimming took 0 bases from V and 8 from J, leaving 6 bases between them.

The V call is TRBV2, the J call TRBJ2-5; D is unresolved. Germline CDR1 reads SNHLY; CDR2 reads FYNNEI. Trimming took off 7 bases at V and 4 bases at J, with 7 bases between the two ends. The CDR3 runs 11 residues. CDR3 nucleotide sequence: TGTGCCAGCAACACCGCAGAGACCCAGTACTTC. This sequence encodes CASNTAETQYF.

This clone was picked up a small number of times. The rearrangement uses TRBV5-8 and TRBJ2-1, with TRBD2 matching 8 bases. Germline CDR1 SGHTS, CDR2 YDEGEE. Unmatched junction bases numbered 10, after V lost 3 bases and J lost 11 bases. The CDR3 totals 14 residues. In DNA form, the CDR3 reads TGTGCCAGCAGCTGGGTGCTAGCGGGCCCCCAGCAGTTCTTC. Translated: CASSWVLAGPQQFF.

This clone showed up many times. The genes are TRBV7-8 and TRBJ1-3, with D possibly being TRBD1 (5 bases). From germline, CDR1 is SGHVS and CDR2 FQNEAQ. The CDR3 loop spans 17 amino acids. V gave up 5 bases and J gave up 4 bases, with 21 bases separating them. CDR3 region: CASSEGRLGVRGNTIYF. CDR3 DNA: TGTGCCAGCAGCGAGGGACGCCTTGGAGTGAGAGGAAACACCATATATTTT.

V gene TRBV29-1 combines with J gene TRBJ2-5, with D perhaps matching TRBD1 (6 bases). V was pared by 7 bases and J by 5 bases, with 14 bases between. The CDR3 is made up of 12 amino acids. CDR1 and CDR2 from the germline V gene are SQVTM and ANQGSEA. CDR3 sequence (DNA): TGCAGCGACCAGGACAGTGGCGAGACCCAGTACTTC. This sequence encodes CSDQDSGETQYF.

The CDR3 is CAITGQGYGYTF. Written as DNA, the CDR3 is TGTGCCATCACGGGACAGGGCTATGGCTACACCTTC. The V gene is TRBV28, the J gene TRBJ1-2, with TRBD1 matching 9 bases. V shed 10 bases, J shed 4 bases, and the junction held 4 bases outside the gene matches. Germline values: CDR1 MDHEN, CDR2 SYDVKM. The CDR3 covers 12 residues.

The J gene is TRBJ2-3, the V gene TRBV29-1; 9 bases map to TRBD2. The CDR3 sequence is 13 residues long. Looked up from germline, CDR1 is SQVTM and CDR2 is ANQGSEA. V trimming: 5 bases; J trimming: 6 bases; junction bases outside the gene matches: 6. The CDR3 is CSVSSGAGDTQYF. CDR3 coding DNA: TGCAGCGTTTCTAGCGGGGCGGGTGATACGCAGTATTTT.

The chain links TRBV4-1 to TRBJ2-1, with 7 bases that match TRBD1. The CDR3 totals 16 residues. With 2 bases clipped from V and 7 bases from J, the junction kept 11 bases outside the gene matches. CDR1 and CDR2 from the germline V gene are MGHRA and YSYEKL. CDR3 sequence: CASSQLAGQGENEQFF. The CDR3 nucleotides read TGCGCCAGCAGCCAACTTGCAGGGCAGGGGGAAAATGAGCAGTTCTTC.

This clone has a handful of counts. The rearrangement uses TRBV24-1 and TRBJ1-5, with D perhaps TRBD1 (5 bases). CDR1 and CDR2 from the germline V gene are KGHDR and SFDVKD. CDR3 length: 15 residues. V lost 4 bases, J lost 6 bases, and 15 bases lay in between. This CDR3 is CATSDKGRGSQPQHF. The DNA for the CDR3 is TGTGCCACCAGTGACAAGGGACGGGGAAGTCAGCCCCAGCATTTT.